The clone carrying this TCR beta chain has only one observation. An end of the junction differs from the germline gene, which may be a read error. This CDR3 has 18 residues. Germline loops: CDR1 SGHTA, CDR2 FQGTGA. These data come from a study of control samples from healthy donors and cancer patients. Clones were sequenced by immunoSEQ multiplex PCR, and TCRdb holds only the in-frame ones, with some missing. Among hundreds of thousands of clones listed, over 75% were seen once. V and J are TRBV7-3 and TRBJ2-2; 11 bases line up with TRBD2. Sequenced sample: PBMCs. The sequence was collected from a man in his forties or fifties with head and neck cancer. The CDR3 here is CAGSLQASGGPGTGELFF. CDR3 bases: TGTGCCGGCAGCTTACAGGCTAGCGGGGGGCCGGGAACCGGGGAGCTGTTTTTT.